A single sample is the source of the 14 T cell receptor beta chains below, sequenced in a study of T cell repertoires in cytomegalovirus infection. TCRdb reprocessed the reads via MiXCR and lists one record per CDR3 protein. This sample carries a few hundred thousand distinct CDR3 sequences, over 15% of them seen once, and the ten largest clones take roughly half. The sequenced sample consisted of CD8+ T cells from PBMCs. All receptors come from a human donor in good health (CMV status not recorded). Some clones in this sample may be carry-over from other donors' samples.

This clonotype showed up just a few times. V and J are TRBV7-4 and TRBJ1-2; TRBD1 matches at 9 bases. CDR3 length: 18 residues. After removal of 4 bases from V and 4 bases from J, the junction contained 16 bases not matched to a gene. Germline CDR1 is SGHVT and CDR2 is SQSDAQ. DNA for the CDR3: TGTGCCAGCAGCTCCAAGGGACAGGGCGCGGGATTTTTCTATGGCTACACCTTC. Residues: CASSSKGQGAGFFYGYTF.

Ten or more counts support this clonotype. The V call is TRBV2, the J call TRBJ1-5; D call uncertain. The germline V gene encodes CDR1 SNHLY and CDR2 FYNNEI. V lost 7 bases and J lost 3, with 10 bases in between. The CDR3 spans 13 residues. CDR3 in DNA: TGTGCCAGCACCGAATTTACCAATCAGCCCCAGCATTTT. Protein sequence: CASTEFTNQPQHF.

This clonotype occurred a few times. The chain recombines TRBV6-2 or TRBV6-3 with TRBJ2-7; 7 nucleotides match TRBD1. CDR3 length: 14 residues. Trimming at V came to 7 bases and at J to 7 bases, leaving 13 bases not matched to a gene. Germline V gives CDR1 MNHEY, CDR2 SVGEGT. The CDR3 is CASNLGGFTGEQYF. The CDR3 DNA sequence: TGTGCCAGCAACCTAGGGGGCTTCACCGGGGAGCAGTACTTC.

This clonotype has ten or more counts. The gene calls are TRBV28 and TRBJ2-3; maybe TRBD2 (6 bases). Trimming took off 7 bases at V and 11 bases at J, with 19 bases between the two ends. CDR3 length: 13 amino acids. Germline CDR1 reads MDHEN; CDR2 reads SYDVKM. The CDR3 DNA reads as TGTGCCAGCACGATAACGGGAGTGGATGAGCAGTATTTT. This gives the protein CASTITGVDEQYF.

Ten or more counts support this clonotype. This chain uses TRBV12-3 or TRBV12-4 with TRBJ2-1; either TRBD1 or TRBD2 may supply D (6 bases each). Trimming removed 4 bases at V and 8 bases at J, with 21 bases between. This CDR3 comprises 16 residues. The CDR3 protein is CASSSLGGRVGYEQFF. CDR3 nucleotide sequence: TGTGCCAGCAGTTCCCTAGGGGGGCGCGTCGGCTATGAGCAGTTCTTC.

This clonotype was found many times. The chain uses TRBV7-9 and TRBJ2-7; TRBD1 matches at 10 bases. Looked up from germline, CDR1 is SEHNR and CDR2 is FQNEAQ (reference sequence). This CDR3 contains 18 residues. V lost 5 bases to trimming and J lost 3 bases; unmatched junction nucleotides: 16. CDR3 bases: TGTGCCAGCAGCAAACCACTAAATCCCGGGACAGGGGTCTACGAGCAGTACTTC. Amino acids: CASSKPLNPGTGVYEQYF.

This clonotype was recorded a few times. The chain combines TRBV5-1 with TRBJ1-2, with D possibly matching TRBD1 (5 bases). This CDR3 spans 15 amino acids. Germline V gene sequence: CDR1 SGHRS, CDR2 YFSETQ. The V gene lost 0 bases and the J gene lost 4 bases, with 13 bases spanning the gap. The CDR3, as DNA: TGCGCCAGCAGCTTGGAGACAGAGACTTTCTATGGCTACACCTTC. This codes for CASSLETETFYGYTF.

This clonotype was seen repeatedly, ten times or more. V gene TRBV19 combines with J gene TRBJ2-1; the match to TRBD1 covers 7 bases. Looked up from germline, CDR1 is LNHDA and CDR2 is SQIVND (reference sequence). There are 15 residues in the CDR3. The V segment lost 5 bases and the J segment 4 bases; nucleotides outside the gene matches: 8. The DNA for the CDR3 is TGTGCCAGTAGTTTGACCGGGACAGTTTACAATGAGCAGTTCTTC. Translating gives CASSLTGTVYNEQFF.

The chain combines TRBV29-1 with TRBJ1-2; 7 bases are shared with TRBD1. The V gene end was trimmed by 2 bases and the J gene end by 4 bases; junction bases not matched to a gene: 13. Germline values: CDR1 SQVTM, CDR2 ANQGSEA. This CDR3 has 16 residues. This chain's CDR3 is CSVENSGQASPYGYTF. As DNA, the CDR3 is TGCAGCGTTGAAAACTCCGGACAGGCCTCCCCCTATGGCTACACCTTC.

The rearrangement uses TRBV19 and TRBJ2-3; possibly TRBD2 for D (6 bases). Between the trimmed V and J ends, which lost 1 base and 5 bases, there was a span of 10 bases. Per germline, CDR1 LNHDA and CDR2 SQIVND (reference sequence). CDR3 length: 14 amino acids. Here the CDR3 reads CASSIALGGDTQYF. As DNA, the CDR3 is TGTGCCAGTAGTATAGCCCTCGGGGGAGATACGCAGTATTTT.

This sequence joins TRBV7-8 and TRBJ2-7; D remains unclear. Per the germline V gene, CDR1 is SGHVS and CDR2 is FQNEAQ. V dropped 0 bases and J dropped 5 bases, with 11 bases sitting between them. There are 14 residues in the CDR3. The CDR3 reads CASSLANRADEQYF. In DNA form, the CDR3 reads TGTGCCAGCAGCTTAGCGAACCGGGCGGACGAGCAGTACTTC.

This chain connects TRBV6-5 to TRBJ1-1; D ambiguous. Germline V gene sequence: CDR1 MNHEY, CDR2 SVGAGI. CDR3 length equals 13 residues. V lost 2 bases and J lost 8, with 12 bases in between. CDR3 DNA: TGTGCCAGCAGTTACGCCGGCTTTCCAGAAGCTTTCTTT. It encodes CASSYAGFPEAFF.

The CDR3 sequence: CASSLGGQRDYGYTF. The DNA of the CDR3 is TGTGCCAGCAGCTTAGGTGGACAGAGAGACTATGGCTACACCTTC. This chain connects TRBV13 to TRBJ1-2; maybe TRBD1 (6 bases). The CDR3 contains 15 residues. Trimming removed 0 bases at V and 3 bases at J, with 11 bases between. Germline V gene data show CDR1 as PRHDT and CDR2 as FYEKMQ (reference sequence). Variable domain in full (rest from reference TRBV13 and TRBJ1-2): AAGVIQSPRHLIKEKRETATLKCYPIPRHDTVYWYQQGPGQDPQFLISFYEKMQSDKGSIPDRFSAQQFSDYHSELNMSSLELGDSALYFCASSLGGQRDYGYTFGSGTRLTVV.

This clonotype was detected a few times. CDR3 in amino acids: CASSSPSRGNYEQYF. The CDR3, as DNA: TGTGCCAGCAGTAGTCCGTCACGGGGTAACTACGAGCAGTACTTC. This chain links TRBV2 with TRBJ2-7, with TRBD2 as a possible D gene (5 bases). CDR3 length: 15 amino acids. The V gene's germline CDR1 is SNHLY and CDR2 FYNNEI. V lost 5 bases and J 3 bases, leaving 17 bases between the germline ends.